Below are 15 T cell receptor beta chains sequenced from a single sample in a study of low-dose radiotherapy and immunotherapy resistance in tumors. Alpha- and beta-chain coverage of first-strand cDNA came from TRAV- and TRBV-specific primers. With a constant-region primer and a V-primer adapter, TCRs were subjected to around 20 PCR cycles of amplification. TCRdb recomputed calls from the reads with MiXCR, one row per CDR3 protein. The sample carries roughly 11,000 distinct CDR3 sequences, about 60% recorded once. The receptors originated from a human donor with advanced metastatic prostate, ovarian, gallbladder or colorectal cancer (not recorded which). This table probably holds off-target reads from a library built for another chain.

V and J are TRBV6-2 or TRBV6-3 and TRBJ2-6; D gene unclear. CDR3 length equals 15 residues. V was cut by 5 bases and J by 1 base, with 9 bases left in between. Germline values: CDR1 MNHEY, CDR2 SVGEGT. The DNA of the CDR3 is TGTGCCAGCAGTGCTTCCCATTCTGGGGCCAACGTCCTGACTTTC. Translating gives CASSASHSGANVLTF.

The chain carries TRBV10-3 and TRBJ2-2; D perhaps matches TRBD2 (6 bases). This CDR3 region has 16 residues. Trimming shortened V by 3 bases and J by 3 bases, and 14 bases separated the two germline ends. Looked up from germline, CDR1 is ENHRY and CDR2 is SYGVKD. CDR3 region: CAISDGGGSHTGELFF. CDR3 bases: TGTGCCATCAGTGACGGCGGAGGGTCTCACACCGGGGAGCTGTTTTTT.

This CDR3 is CSARETSGRASRNEQFF. The CDR3 DNA is TGCAGTGCTAGAGAAACTAGCGGGAGGGCCAGTCGCAATGAGCAGTTCTTC. The V and J genes are TRBV20-1 and TRBJ2-1, with 13 bases aligning to TRBD2. Germline values: CDR1 DFQATT, CDR2 SNEGSKA (reference sequence). J gave up 6 bases and V 0 bases, and 8 bases lay outside the gene matches. CDR3 length: 17 amino acids.

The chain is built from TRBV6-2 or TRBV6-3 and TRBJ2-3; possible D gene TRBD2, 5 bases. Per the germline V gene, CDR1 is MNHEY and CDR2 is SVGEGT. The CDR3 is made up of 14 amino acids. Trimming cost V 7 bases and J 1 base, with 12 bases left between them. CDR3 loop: CASKRALGTDTQYF. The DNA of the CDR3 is TGTGCCAGCAAGCGTGCACTAGGCACAGATACGCAGTATTTT.

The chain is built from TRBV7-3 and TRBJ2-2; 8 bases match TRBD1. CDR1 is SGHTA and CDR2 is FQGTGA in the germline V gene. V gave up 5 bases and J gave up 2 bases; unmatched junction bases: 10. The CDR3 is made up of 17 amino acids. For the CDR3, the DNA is TGTGCCAGCAGCCCTCGAGCAGGGGGCAGTAACACCGGGGAGCTGTTTTTT. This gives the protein CASSPRAGGSNTGELFF.

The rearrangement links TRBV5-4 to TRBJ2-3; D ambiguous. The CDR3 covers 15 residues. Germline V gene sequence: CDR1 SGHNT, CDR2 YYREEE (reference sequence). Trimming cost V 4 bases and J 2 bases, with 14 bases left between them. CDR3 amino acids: CASSPEVVPTDTQYF. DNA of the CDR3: TGTGCCAGCAGCCCAGAGGTAGTCCCCACAGATACGCAGTATTTT.

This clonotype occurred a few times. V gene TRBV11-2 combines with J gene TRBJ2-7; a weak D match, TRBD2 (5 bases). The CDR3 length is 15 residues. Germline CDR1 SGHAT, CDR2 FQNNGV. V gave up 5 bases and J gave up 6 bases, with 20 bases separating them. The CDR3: CASSPIPGYYAEQYF. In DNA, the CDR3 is TGTGCCAGCAGCCCAATCCCGGGGTACTACGCCGAGCAGTACTTC.

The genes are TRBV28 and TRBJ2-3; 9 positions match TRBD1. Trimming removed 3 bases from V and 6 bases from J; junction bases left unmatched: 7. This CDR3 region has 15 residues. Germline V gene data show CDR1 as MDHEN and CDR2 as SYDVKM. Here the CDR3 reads CASSFGGQGLDTQYF. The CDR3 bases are TGTGCCAGCAGTTTCGGGGGACAGGGTTTGGATACGCAGTATTTT.

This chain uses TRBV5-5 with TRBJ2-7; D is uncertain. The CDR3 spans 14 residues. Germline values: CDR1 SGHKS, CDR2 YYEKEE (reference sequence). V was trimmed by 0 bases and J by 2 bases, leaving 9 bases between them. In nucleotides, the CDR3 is TGTGCCAGCAGCTTGGGGCTACCTACCTACGAGCAGTACTTC. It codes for CASSLGLPTYEQYF.

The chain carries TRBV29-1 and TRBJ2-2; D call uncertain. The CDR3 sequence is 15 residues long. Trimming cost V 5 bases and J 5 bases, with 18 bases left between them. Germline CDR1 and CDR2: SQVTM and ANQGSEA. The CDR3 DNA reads TGCAGCGTTCAGGTCCAGGCTAGACGAACCGGGGAGCTGTTTTTT. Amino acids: CSVQVQARRTGELFF.

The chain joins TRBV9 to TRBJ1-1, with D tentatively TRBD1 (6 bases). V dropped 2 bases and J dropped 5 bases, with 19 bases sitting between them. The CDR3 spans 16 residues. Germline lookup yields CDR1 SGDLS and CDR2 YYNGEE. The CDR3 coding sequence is TGTGCCAGCAGCGTGGATATGAACAGGGTTGAAACTGAAGCTTTCTTT. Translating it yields CASSVDMNRVETEAFF.

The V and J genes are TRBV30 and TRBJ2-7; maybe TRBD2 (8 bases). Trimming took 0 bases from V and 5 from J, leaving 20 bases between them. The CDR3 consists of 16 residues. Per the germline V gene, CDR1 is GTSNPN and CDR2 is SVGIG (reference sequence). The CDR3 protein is CAWSVAGGQPPNEQYF. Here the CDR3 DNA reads TGTGCCTGGAGTGTCGCGGGGGGACAGCCTCCAAACGAGCAGTACTTC.

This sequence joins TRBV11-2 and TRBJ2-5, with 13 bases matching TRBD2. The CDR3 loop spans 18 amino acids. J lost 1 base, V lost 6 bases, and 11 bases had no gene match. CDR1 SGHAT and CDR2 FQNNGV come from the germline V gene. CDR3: CASSTGLAGEYFQETQYF. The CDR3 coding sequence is TGTGCCAGCAGTACCGGACTAGCGGGGGAATACTTCCAAGAGACCCAGTACTTC.

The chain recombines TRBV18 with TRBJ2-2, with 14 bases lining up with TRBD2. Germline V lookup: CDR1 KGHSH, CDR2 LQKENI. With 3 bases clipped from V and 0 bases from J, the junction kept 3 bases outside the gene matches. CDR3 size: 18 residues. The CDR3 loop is CASSPGLAGASNTGELFF. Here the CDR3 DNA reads TGTGCCAGCTCACCGGGACTAGCGGGGGCTTCGAACACCGGGGAGCTGTTTTTT.

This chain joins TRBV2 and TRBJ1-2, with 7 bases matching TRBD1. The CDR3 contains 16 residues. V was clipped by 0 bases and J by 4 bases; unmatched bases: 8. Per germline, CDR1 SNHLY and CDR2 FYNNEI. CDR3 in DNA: TGTGCCAGCAGTGAAGCGACCACAGGGGCATTCTATGGCTACACCTTC. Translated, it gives CASSEATTGAFYGYTF.